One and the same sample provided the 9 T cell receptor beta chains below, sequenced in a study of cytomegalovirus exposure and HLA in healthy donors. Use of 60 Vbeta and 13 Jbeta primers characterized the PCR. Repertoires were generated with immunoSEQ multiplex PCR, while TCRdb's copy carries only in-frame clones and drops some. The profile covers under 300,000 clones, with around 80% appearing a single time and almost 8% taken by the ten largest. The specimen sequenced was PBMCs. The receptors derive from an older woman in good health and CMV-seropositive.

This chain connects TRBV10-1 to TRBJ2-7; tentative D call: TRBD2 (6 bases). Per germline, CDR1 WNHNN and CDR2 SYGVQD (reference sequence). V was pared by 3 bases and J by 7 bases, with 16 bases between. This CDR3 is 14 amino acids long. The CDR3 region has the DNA TGCGCCAGCAGTGATATGGGGACTGTCGCGGAGCAGTACTTC. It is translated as CASSDMGTVAEQYF.

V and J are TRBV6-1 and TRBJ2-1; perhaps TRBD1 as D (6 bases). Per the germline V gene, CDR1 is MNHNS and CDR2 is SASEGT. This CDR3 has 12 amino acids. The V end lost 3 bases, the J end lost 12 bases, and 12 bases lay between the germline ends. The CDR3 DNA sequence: TGTGCCAGCAGTGAGGACAGAATTAGGCAGTTCTTC. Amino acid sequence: CASSEDRIRQFF.

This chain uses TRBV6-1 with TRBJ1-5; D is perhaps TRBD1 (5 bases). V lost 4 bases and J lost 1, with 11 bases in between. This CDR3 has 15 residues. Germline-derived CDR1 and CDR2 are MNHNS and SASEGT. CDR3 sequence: CASSVPGLSNQPQHF. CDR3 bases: TGTGCCAGCAGTGTACCGGGACTAAGCAATCAGCCCCAGCATTTT.

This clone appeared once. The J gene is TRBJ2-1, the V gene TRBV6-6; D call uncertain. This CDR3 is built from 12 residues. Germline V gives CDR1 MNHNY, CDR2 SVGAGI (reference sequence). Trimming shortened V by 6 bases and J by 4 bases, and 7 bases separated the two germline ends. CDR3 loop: CASSQLYNEQFF. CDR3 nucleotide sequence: TGTGCCAGCAGCCAACTGTACAATGAGCAGTTCTTC.

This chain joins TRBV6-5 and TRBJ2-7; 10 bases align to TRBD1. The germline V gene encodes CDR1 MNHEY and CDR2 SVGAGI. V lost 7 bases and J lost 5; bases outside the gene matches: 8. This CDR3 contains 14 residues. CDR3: CASNSGTGVDEQYF. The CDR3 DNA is TGTGCCAGCAACTCCGGGACAGGGGTGGACGAGCAGTACTTC.

The DNA for the CDR3 is TGTGCCAGCAGCTTAGGGCTAGCGGGAATCAATGAGCAGTTCTTC. It specifies CASSLGLAGINEQFF. J is TRBJ2-1 and V is TRBV7-3; TRBD2 matches 9 bases. The CDR3 runs 15 residues. The V segment lost 2 bases and the J segment 6 bases; nucleotides outside the gene matches: 5. Germline CDR1 and CDR2: SGHTA and FQGTGA.

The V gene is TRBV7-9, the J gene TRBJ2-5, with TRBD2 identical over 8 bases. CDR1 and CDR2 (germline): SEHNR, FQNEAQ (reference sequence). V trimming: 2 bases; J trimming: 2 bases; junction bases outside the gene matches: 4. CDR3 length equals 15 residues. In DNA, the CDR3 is TGTGCCAGCAGCTTATCTAGCGGGCAACAAGAGACCCAGTACTTC. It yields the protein CASSLSSGQQETQYF.

The CDR3 protein is CASSLTGSGGSEQYF. CDR3 coding DNA: TGTGCCAGCAGTTTGACAGGGTCCGGCGGTAGCGAGCAGTACTTC. The genes are TRBV6-6 and TRBJ2-7, with 7 bases aligning to TRBD1. Germline V CDR1 and CDR2: MNHNY, SVGAGI (reference sequence). V trimming: 4 bases; J trimming: 6 bases; junction bases outside the gene matches: 12. The CDR3 runs to 15 residues.

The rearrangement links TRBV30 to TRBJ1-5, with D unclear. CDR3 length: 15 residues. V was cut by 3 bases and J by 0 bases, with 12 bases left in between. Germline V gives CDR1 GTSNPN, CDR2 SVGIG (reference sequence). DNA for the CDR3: TGTGCCTGGAGCGGTAACAGCCATAGCAATCAGCCCCAGCATTTT. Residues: CAWSGNSHSNQPQHF.